Sequencing of this T cell receptor beta chain was carried out in a study of T cells in localized non-small cell lung cancer. General study results and limits: Sequencing was restricted to one tumor region; therefore, heterogeneity remains possible. Compared with tumor, uninvolved adjacent lung displayed greater T cell clonality, ranking highest overall. The study detected a median 57 of the top 100 tumor clones in adjacent lung.

Profiled with immunoSEQ multiplex PCR; TCRdb holds only in-frame clones, not every one. The data contain about 20,000 clones, roughly 90% of them singletons. In the case of this clone: The antigen is undetermined.

Germline assignment: CDR1 GTSNPN and CDR2 SVGIG (reference sequence). CDR3 size: 14 residues. Trimming pared 0 bases from V and 0 bases from J, leaving 8 bases between. The material sequenced was peripheral blood, taken before any cancer treatment. The source is a male donor at least 60 years old with stage I squamous cell lung carcinoma. The rearrangement uses TRBV30 and TRBJ1-2; D unresolved. The CDR3 bases are TGTGCCTGGAGTGTACAAGTTTCTAACTATGGCTACACCTTC. Encoded protein: CAWSVQVSNYGYTF. Together with reference TRBV30 and TRBJ1-2, the CDR3 gives the full variable domain: SQTIHQWPATLVQPVGSPLSLECTVEGTSNPNLYWYRQAAGRGLQLLFYSVGIGQISSEVPQNLSASRPQDRQFILSSKKLLLSDSGFYLCAWSVQVSNYGYTFGSGTRLTVV.